The clone carrying this T cell receptor (beta chain) was recorded a few times. This sample is part of a study of CD8 T cells in Susac syndrome. Germline-derived CDR1 and CDR2 are MNHNS and SASEGT. V lost 8 bases to trimming and J lost 0 bases, with 14 bases between them. The CDR3 is 15 amino acids. Reverse transcription used about 0.45 to 1 ug RNA and random hexamers. TCRdb ran MiXCR on the immunoSEQ multiplex PCR reads and lists one entry per CDR3 protein. The table records about 200,000 distinct CDR3 sequences, 90% to 95% of them present only once. The TCR was taken from a human donor in good health. The rearrangement uses TRBV6-1 and TRBJ1-5; tentative D call: TRBD1 (6 bases). The sample comprised CD4+ T cells from PBMCs. The CDR3 nucleotides are TGTGCCAGCGGCTTGACAGGACATAGCAATCAGCCCCAGCATTTT. Translation gives CASGLTGHSNQPQHF.